These 12 T cell receptor beta chains came from one sample sequenced in a study of tumor-infiltrating lymphocytes in localized non-small cell lung cancer. Sequenced by immunoSEQ multiplex PCR; TCRdb stores in-frame clones only, minus some. The table lists about 10,000 clones, 80% to 90% of them singletons. Sequenced material: uninvolved lung tissue not adjacent to the tumor. These receptors were collected from a human donor with non-small cell lung cancer.

This clone was picked up one time. The V and J genes are TRBV4-1 and TRBJ2-2; D is unclear. The CDR3 spans 14 residues. The germline V and J ends were trimmed by 4 bases and 6 bases, with 12 bases remaining between them. Looked up from germline, CDR1 is MGHRA and CDR2 is YSYEKL. CDR3: CASSPSSTPGELFF. The CDR3 region has the DNA TGCGCCAGCAGCCCGTCTTCGACCCCCGGGGAGCTGTTTTTT.

This clone came up a few times. The chain carries TRBV5-1 and TRBJ2-7, with 7 bases that match TRBD2. CDR3 size: 14 residues. Losses at the gene ends were 2 bases for V and 2 bases for J; bases not matched to a gene: 4. In germline, CDR1 is SGHRS, CDR2 YFSETQ. The CDR3 sequence is CASSFAGLPYEQYF. The CDR3 nucleotides read TGCGCCAGCAGCTTTGCGGGACTACCCTACGAGCAGTACTTC.

The chain is built from TRBV4-1 and TRBJ1-2; a weak D match, TRBD1 (5 bases). The CDR3 totals 16 residues. Deletions cut 0 bases from V and 2 bases from J, with 13 bases between. Looked up from germline, CDR1 is MGHRA and CDR2 is YSYEKL. The DNA of the CDR3 is TGCGCCAGCAGCCAAGATGCGGGGGTTCTGAACTATGGCTACACCTTC. This codes for CASSQDAGVLNYGYTF.

The chain couples TRBV5-1 to TRBJ1-3; D is undetermined. Trimming removed 6 bases from V and 0 bases from J, with 10 bases in between. The CDR3 length is 14 residues. Germline CDR1 reads SGHRS; CDR2 reads YFSETQ. In DNA form, the CDR3 reads TGCGCCAGCAAGGAGGCGCTCTCTGGAAACACCATATATTTT. Its translation is CASKEALSGNTIYF.

The V and J genes are TRBV19 and TRBJ2-7; D is undetermined. The CDR3 contains 13 residues. CDR1 and CDR2 from the germline V gene are LNHDA and SQIVND (reference sequence). Trimming shortened V by 5 bases and J by 3 bases, and 11 bases separated the two germline ends. CDR3 protein: CASSPLPNYEQYF. The CDR3 DNA reads as TGTGCCAGTAGTCCTCTACCCAACTACGAGCAGTACTTC.

This clone has only a few counts. The gene calls are TRBV25-1 and TRBJ1-1; D possibly corresponds to TRBD1 (5 bases). The CDR3 consists of 12 residues. The germline V gene encodes CDR1 MGHDK and CDR2 SYGVNS. V was clipped by 6 bases and J by 12 bases, with 17 bases between them. CDR3 amino acids: CASRDSGLPTFF. The CDR3 DNA is TGTGCCAGCAGGGACTCGGGACTCCCGACTTTCTTT.

This clone was observed once. J is TRBJ1-5 and V is TRBV18; 8 positions match TRBD1. After removal of 3 bases from V and 9 bases from J, the junction contained 10 bases not matched to a gene. Looked up from germline, CDR1 is KGHSH and CDR2 is LQKENI. The CDR3 length is 15 residues. CDR3 DNA sequence: TGTGCCAGCTCACCTTTCGGACAGGGAAATATGCCCCAGCATTTT. Protein product: CASSPFGQGNMPQHF.

The chain combines TRBV19 with TRBJ1-1, with 7 bases lining up with TRBD1. CDR3 size: 15 residues. Looked up from germline, CDR1 is LNHDA and CDR2 is SQIVND (reference sequence). V gave up 5 bases and J gave up 2 bases; unmatched junction bases: 8. This CDR3 is CASSSVSGGNTEAFF. The CDR3, as DNA: TGTGCCAGTAGTTCCGTCTCAGGGGGTAACACTGAAGCTTTCTTT.

This clone was seen once. The chain has TRBV7-9 and TRBJ1-1; 8 positions agree with TRBD1. Trimming cost V 2 bases and J 3 bases; bases outside gene matches: 8. Germline CDR1 reads SEHNR; CDR2 reads FQNEAQ (reference sequence). The CDR3 is 16 residues long. The DNA for the CDR3 is TGTGCCAGCAGCTTACGACAGGGGTTGCGGTACACTGAAGCTTTCTTT. This encodes CASSLRQGLRYTEAFF.

V is TRBV7-2 and J is TRBJ1-5; D is possibly TRBD1 (5 bases). The germline gives CDR1 SGHTA, CDR2 FQGNSA. The CDR3 has 13 residues. V lost 5 bases and J 1 base, leaving 6 bases between the germline ends. In DNA, the CDR3 is TGTGCCAGCAGCCGGGACAGCAATCAGCCCCAGCATTTT. This translates into CASSRDSNQPQHF.

The chain joins TRBV7-9 to TRBJ2-1; 8 bases align to TRBD1. The CDR3 consists of 14 residues. J gave up 10 bases and V 5 bases, and 10 bases lay outside the gene matches. Germline V gene sequence: CDR1 SEHNR, CDR2 FQNEAQ (reference sequence). The CDR3 DNA follows: TGTGCCAGCAGCACGCCGGGACAGGCCAGAGAGCAGTTCTTC. It specifies CASSTPGQAREQFF. The full variable domain, in which reference TRBV7-9 and TRBJ2-1 provide the parts outside the CDR3, is DTGVSQNPRHKITKRGQNVTFRCDPISEHNRLYWYRQTLGQGPEFLTYFQNEAQLEKSRLLSDRFSAERPKGSFSTLEIQRTEQGDSAMYLCASSTPGQAREQFFGPGTRLTVL.

This clone turned up a few times. The chain carries TRBV6-6 and TRBJ2-2; 7 bases match TRBD2. The CDR3 runs 16 residues. Germline assignment: CDR1 MNHNY and CDR2 SVGAGI (reference sequence). The V and J ends lost 0 bases and 7 bases, in that order; junction bases with no gene match: 8. The CDR3 DNA follows: TGTGCCAGCAGTTACTCGAAGGGTGTAGCGGGCGGGGAGCTGTTTTTT. Its translation is CASSYSKGVAGGELFF.